The following is a T cell receptor (beta chain) sequence with its context. The data were taken from a study of control samples from healthy donors and cancer patients. The CDR3 is 15 amino acids. Germline V CDR1 and CDR2: SQVTM, ANQGSEA. The ends were cut back, 8 bases at V and 2 bases at J, with 18 bases in the middle. Sequenced by immunoSEQ multiplex PCR; TCRdb stores in-frame clones only, minus some. The table records roughly 170,000 clones, 80% to 95% of them present only once. The receptor comes from a woman aged 40 to 55 in good health. The chain joins TRBV29-1 to TRBJ2-2, with D possibly matching TRBD1 (5 bases). The sequenced sample was blood. The CDR3 DNA reads TGCAGCTCCTACACGGACAACAGTAACACCGGGGAGCTGTTTTTT. Encoded protein: CSSYTDNSNTGELFF.